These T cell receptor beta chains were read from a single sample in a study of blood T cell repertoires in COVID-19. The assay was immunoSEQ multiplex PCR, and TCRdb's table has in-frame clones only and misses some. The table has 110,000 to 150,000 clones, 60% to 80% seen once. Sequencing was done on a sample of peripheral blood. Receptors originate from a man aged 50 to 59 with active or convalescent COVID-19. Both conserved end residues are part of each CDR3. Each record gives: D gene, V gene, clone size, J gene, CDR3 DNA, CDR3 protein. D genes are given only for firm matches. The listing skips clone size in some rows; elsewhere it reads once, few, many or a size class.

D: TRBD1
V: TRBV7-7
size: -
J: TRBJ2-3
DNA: TGTGCCAGCAGCATCGGGACAGGCCTTAGCACAGATACGCAGTATTTT
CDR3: CASSIGTGLSTDTQYF

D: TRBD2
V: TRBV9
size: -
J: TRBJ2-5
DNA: TGTGCCAGCAGCGTAGCGGGAGGGCCCGCAGAGACCCAGTACTTC
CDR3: CASSVAGGPAETQYF

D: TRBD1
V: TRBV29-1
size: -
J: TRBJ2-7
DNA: TGCAGCGTGAGACAGGGTCCTAGGCAGTACTTC
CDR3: CSVRQGPRQYF

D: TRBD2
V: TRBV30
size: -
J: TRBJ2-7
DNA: TGTGCCTGGGACCGCGGGAGTGGTCCCTACGAGCAGTACTTC
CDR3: CAWDRGSGPYEQYF

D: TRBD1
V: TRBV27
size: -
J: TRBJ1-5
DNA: TGTGCCAGCAGTTTATTATCAGGGGGCATCGGCAATCAGCCCCAGCATTTT
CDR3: CASSLLSGGIGNQPQHF

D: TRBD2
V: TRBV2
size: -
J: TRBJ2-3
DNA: TGTGCCAGCAGTCGTCTCCGACCGACTAGCGGAGTCACAGATACGCAGTATTTT
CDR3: CASSRLRPTSGVTDTQYF

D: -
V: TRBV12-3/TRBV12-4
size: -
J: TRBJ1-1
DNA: TGTGCCAGCACCGAGGTAACTGAAGCTTTCTTT
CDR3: CASTEVTEAFF

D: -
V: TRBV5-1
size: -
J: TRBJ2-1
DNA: TGCGCCAGCAGCTCAAAGTACAGAACGGATGAGCAGTTCTTC
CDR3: CASSSKYRTDEQFF

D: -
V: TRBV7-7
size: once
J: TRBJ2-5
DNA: TGTGCTAGCAGCTTATCCGGGGGATATGGGACCCAGTACTTC
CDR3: CASSLSGGYGTQYF

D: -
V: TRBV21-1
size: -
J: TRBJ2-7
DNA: TGTGCCAGCAGCAAATGGGGACAGGGTCGACCATCCTACGAGCAGTACTTC
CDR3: CASSKWGQGRPSYEQYF

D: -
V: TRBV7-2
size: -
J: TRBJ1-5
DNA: TGTGCCAGCAGCGCCCGGACTACTTCTAGCAATCAGCCCCAGCATTTT
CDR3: CASSARTTSSNQPQHF

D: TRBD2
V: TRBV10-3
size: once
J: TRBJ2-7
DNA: TGTGCCATCAGTGCTGCAGGACTGACTCTAGCGGGGGGCTACGAGCAGTACTTC
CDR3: CAISAAGLTLAGGYEQYF

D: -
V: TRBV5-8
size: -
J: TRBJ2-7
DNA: TGTGCCAGCAGCTTGAGGCCTCAGGGGCTTTACGAGCAGTACTTC
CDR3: CASSLRPQGLYEQYF

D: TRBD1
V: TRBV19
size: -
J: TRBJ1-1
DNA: TGTGCCAGTAGTATACTGGGACAGGGTTTGAACACTGAAGCTTTCTTT
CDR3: CASSILGQGLNTEAFF

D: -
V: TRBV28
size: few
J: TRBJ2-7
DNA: TGTGCCAGCGCCAGCGGCGACGAGCAGTACTTC
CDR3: CASASGDEQYF

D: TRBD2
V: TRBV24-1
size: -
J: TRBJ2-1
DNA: TGTGCCACCACCTTTACCGGGACTAGCGGGAGAGGGATCAATGAGCAGTTCTTC
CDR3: CATTFTGTSGRGINEQFF

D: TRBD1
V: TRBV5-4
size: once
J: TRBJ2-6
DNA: TGTGCCAGCAGCCCGGGACAGGGGGCGCCTGGGGCCAACGTCCTGACTTTC
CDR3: CASSPGQGAPGANVLTF

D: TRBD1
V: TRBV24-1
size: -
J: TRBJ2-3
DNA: TGTGCCACCAGTGACCCCGGGACAGGGAAAGATACGCAGTATTTT
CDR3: CATSDPGTGKDTQYF

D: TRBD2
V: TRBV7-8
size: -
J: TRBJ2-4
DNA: TGTGCCAGCAGCTTATCAAGTGGCGGGAGTGGTGACATTCAGTACTTC
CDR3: CASSLSSGGSGDIQYF

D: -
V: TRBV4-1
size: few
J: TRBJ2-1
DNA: TGCGCCAGCAGCCCGGGACATCTTCTAGATGAGCAGTTCTTC
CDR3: CASSPGHLLDEQFF

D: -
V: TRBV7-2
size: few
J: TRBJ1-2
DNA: TGTGCCAGCAGCTTAGAAATGTTTGGGGGGATCGGTGGCTACACCTTC
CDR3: CASSLEMFGGIGGYTF

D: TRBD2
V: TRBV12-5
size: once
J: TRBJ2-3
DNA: TGTGCTAGTGGTTTGGGCGTTAGCGGGACAGATACGCAGTATTTT
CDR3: CASGLGVSGTDTQYF

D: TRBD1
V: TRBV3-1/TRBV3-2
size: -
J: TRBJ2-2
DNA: TGTGCCAGCAGCCAAGGGACAGGGGGGAACACCGGGGAGCTGTTTTTT
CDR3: CASSQGTGGNTGELFF

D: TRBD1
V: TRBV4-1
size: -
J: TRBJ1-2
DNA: TGCGCCAGCAGCCAAGATCGGGACAGGGAGGGTACCTTC
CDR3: CASSQDRDREGTF

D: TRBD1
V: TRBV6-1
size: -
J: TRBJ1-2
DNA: TGTGCCAGCAGTGAAGGGACAGGCTATGGCTACACCTTC
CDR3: CASSEGTGYGYTF

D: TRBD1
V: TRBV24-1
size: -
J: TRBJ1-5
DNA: TGTGCCACCAGCAGGACAGGGCTAAATCAGCCCCAGCATTTT
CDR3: CATSRTGLNQPQHF

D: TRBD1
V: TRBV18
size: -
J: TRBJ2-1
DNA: TGTGCCAGCTCACCAAGCAGGGGGAGTTCCTACAATGAGCAGTTCTTC
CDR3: CASSPSRGSSYNEQFF

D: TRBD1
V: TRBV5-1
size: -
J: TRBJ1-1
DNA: TGCGCCAGCAGCTTATTACAGGGGTCAAAGACTGAAGCTTTCTTT
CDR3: CASSLLQGSKTEAFF

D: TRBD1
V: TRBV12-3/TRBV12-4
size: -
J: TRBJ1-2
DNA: TGTGCCAGCAGTGGACAGGGAAACTATGGCTACACCTTC
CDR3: CASSGQGNYGYTF

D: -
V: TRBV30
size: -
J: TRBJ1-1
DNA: TGTGCCTGGAGTGTACTAGATCGCCCCAGGGGTAATGAAGCTTTCTTT
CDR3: CAWSVLDRPRGNEAFF

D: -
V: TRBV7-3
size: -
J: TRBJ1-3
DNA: TGTGCCAGCAGCTTGCTCAGTGGCTCTGGAAACACCATATATTTT
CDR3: CASSLLSGSGNTIYF

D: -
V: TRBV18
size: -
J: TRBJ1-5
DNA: TGTGCCAGCTCACCTGGGTGGGGGCAAAATCAGCCCCAGCATTTT
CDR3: CASSPGWGQNQPQHF

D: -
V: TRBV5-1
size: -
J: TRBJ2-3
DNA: TGCGCCAGCAGCTACGCGCCGGGCACAGATACGCAGTATTTT
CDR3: CASSYAPGTDTQYF

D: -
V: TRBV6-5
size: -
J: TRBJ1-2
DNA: TGTGCCAGCAAAAGCGGACAGCACTATGGCTACACCTTC
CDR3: CASKSGQHYGYTF

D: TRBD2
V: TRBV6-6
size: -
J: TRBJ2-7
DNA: TGTGCCAGCAGTTACTCGAACCTAGCGGGTGAGCAGTACTTC
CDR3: CASSYSNLAGEQYF

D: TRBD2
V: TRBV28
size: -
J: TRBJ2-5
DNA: TGTGCCAGCAGTCCCCGACTAGCGGGAGAAGAGACCCAGTACTTC
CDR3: CASSPRLAGEETQYF

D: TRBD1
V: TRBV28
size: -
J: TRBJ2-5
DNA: TGTGCCAGCACCCCGGGACAGGGGGCGTGGGAGACCCAGTACTTC
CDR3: CASTPGQGAWETQYF

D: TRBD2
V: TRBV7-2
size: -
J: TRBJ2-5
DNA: TGTGCCAGCAGCTTATTTGTGGCGGGAGACCAAGAGACCCAGTACTTC
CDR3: CASSLFVAGDQETQYF

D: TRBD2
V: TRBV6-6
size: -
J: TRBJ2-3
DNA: TGTGCCAGCAGTTACCCTCCTAGCGGGGTCGATACGCAGTATTTT
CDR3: CASSYPPSGVDTQYF

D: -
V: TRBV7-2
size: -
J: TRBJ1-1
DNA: TGTGCCAGCAGCCGGGAGGGGCGAGAGAGCATGAACACTGAAGCTTTCTTT
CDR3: CASSREGRESMNTEAFF

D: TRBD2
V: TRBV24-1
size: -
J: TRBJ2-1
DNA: TGTGCCACCAGTGATTTGGGGGAGGGAACGTATGAGCAGTTCTTC
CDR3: CATSDLGEGTYEQFF

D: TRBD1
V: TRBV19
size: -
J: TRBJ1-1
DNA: TGTGCCAGTAGTACGACAGGGGGCTCAGAAGCTTTCTTT
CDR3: CASSTTGGSEAFF

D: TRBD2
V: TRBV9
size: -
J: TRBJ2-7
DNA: TGTGCCAGCAGCCCCCGGGGAGGGGTGTCCTACGAGCAGTACTTC
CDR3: CASSPRGGVSYEQYF

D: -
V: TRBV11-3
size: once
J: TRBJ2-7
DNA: TGTGCCAGCAGCCTAACCCGCCGGGGCGAGCAGTACTTC
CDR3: CASSLTRRGEQYF

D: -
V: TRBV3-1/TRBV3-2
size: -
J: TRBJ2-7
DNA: TGTGCCAGCAGCCTCGGGACTTCCCTGGGCGAGCAGTACTTC
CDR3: CASSLGTSLGEQYF

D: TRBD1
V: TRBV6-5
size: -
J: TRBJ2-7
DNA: TGTGCCAGCAGTCACTACCCCGGGACAGGAGCCTACGAGCAGTACTTC
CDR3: CASSHYPGTGAYEQYF

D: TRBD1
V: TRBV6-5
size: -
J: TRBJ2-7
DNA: TGTGCCAGCAGCTCAGGGGGCGGGCAGTACTTC
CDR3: CASSSGGGQYF

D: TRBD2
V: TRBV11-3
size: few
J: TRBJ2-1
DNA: TGTGCCAGCAGCTTAGATCGGGGGGGGACTAGCGAAAAGCAGTTCTTC
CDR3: CASSLDRGGTSEKQFF

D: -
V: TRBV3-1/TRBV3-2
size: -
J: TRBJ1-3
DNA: TGTGCCAGCAGCCCGTACGGTTCCTCTGGAAACACCATATATTTT
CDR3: CASSPYGSSGNTIYF

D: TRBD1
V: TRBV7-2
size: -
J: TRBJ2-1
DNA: TGTGCCAGCAGCCCCCGCGCAGGGGGACCGAGTGAGCAGTTCTTC
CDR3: CASSPRAGGPSEQFF

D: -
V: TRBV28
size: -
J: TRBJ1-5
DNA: TGTGCCAGCAGCCCCCTTAGGGGCGGACAGCCCCAGCATTTT
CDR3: CASSPLRGGQPQHF

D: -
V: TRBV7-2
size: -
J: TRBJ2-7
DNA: TGTGCCAGCAGCTCCGGACAGCTGAGCTCCTACGAGCAGTACTTC
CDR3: CASSSGQLSSYEQYF

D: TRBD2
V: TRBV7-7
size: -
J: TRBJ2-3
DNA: TGTGCCAGCAGCTTGGGGACTAGCGGGACAGATACGCAGTATTTT
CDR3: CASSLGTSGTDTQYF

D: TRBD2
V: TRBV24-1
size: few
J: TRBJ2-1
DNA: TGTGCCACCCAACTAGCGGGAATTCAGTTCTTC
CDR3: CATQLAGIQFF

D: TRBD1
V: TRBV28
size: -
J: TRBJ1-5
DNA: TGTGCCAGCGGACAGGGGGCGCGAAATCAGCCCCAGCATTTT
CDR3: CASGQGARNQPQHF

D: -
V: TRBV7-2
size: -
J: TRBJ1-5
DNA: TGTGCCAGCAGCCGCCGGGACATCAATCAGCCCCAGCATTTT
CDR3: CASSRRDINQPQHF

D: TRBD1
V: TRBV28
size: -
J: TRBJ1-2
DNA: TGTGCCAGCAGATCCGGGACAGGACTCTATGGCTACACCTTC
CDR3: CASRSGTGLYGYTF